Below, one T cell receptor beta chain is given with its context. Its cognate antigen is unknown. This sample was included in a study of cytomegalovirus exposure and HLA in healthy donors. Whole-study findings and limits: Roughly 170 TCR beta chains were listed as cytomegalovirus-associated. Accounts indicate the classifier identified cytomegalovirus status with strong specificity and sensitivity.

The V gene end was trimmed by 5 bases and the J gene end by 0 bases; junction bases not matched to a gene: 6. The CDR3 runs to 15 residues. CDR1 PRHDT and CDR2 FYEKMQ come from the germline V gene (reference sequence). Use of 60 Vbeta and 13 Jbeta primers characterized the PCR. Under the authors' procedure: Among the unique TCR beta chains that a later analysis counted, 75 million to 85 million in all, roughly 9.9 million were shared. Assay: immunoSEQ multiplex PCR; the TCRdb copy retains only in-frame clones and omits some. For V, J and clone size, that table is used; D and trimming come from the DNA. The repertoire holds roughly 120,000 clones, with 74% as singletons.

Sequences were obtained from PBMCs. The clonotype comes from a woman between 45 and 65 years old in good health and CMV-seropositive. The chain couples TRBV13 to TRBJ1-1, with TRBD1 matching 7 bases. Written as DNA, the CDR3 is TGTGCCAGCAGCGCCGGCGGGACAGTGAACACTGAAGCTTTCTTT. This translates into CASSAGGTVNTEAFF. Supplemented by reference TRBV13 and TRBJ1-1, the full variable domain reads AAGVIQSPRHLIKEKRETATLKCYPIPRHDTVYWYQQGPGQDPQFLISFYEKMQSDKGSIPDRFSAQQFSDYHSELNMSSLELGDSALYFCASSAGGTVNTEAFFGQGTRLTVV.